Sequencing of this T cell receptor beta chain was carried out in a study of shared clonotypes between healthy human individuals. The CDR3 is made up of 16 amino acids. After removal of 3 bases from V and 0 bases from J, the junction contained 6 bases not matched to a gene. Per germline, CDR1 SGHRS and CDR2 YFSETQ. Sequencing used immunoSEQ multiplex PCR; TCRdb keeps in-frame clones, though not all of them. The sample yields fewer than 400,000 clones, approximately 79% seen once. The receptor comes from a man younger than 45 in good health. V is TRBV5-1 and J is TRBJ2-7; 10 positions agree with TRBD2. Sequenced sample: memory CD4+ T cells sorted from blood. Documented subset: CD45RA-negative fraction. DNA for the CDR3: TGCGCCAGCAGCTCTTATAGCGGGGGGAGCTCCTACGAGCAGTACTTC. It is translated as CASSSYSGGSSYEQYF.